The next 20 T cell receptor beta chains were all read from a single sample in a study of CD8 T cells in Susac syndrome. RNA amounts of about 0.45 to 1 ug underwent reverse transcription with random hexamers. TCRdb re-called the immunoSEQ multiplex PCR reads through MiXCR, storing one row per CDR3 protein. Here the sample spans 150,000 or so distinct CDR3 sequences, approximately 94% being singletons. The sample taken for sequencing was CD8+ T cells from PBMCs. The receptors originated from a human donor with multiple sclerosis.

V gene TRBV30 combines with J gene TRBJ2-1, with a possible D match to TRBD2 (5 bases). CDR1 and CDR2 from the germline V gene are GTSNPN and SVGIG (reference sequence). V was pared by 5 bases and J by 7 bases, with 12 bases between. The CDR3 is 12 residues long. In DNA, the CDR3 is TGTGCCTGGGAGGAGGTCAGGAATGAGCAGTTCTTC. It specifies CAWEEVRNEQFF.

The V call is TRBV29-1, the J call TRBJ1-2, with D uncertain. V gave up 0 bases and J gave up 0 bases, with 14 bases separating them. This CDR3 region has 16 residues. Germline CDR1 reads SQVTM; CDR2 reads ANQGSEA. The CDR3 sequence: CSVEDGTRRANYGYTF. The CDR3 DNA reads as TGCAGCGTTGAAGACGGAACCAGAAGAGCTAACTATGGCTACACCTTC. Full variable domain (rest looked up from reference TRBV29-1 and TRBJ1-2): SAVISQKPSRDICQRGTSLTIQCQVDSQVTMMFWYRQQPGQSLTLIATANQGSEATYESGFVIDKFPISRPNLTFSTLTVSNMSPEDSSIYLCSVEDGTRRANYGYTFGSGTRLTVV.

The chain's CDR3 is CARDGETQYF. Written as DNA, the CDR3 is TGTGCTCGTGACGGGGAGACCCAGTACTTC. The chain recombines TRBV2 with TRBJ2-5; unclear D gene. The CDR3 is made up of 10 amino acids. Germline CDR1 SNHLY, CDR2 FYNNEI.

CDR3 region: CASSLGGWLTGELFF. CDR3 bases: TGTGCCAGCAGTTTAGGTGGCTGGCTCACCGGGGAGCTGTTTTTT. This chain joins TRBV27 and TRBJ2-2; D is undetermined. V was cut by 2 bases and J by 4 bases, with 11 bases left in between. The germline CDR1 and CDR2 sequences are MNHEY and SMNVEV (reference sequence). This CDR3 has 15 amino acids.

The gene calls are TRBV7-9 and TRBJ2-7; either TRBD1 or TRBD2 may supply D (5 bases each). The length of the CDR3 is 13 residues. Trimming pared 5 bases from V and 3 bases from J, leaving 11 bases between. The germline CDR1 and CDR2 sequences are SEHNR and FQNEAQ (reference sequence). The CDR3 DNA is TGTGCCAGCAGCCCCCGGGACGGCTACGAGCAGTACTTC. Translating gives CASSPRDGYEQYF.

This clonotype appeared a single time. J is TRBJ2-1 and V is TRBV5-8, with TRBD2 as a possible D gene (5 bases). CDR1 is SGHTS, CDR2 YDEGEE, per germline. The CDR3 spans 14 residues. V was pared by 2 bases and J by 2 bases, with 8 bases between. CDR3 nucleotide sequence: TGTGCCAGCAGCTTCGAGGGCCCCTACAATGAGCAGTTCTTC. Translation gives CASSFEGPYNEQFF. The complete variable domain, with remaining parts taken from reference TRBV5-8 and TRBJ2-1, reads EAGVTQSPTHLIKTRGQQATLRCSPISGHTSVYWYQQALGLGLQFLLWYDEGEERNRGNFPPRFSGRQFPNYSSELNVNALELEDSALYLCASSFEGPYNEQFFGPGTRLTVL.

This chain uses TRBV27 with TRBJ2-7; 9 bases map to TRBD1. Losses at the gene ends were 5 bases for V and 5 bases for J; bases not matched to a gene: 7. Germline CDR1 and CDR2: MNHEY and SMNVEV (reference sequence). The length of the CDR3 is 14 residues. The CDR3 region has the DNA TGTGCCAGCAGTCGTCCCGGGACAGGGAACGAGCAGTACTTC. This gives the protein CASSRPGTGNEQYF.

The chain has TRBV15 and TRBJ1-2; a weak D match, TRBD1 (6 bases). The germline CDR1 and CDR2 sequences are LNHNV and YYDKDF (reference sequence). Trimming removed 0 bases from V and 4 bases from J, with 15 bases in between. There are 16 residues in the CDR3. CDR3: CATSRDWGGSGYGYTF. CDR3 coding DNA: TGTGCCACCAGCAGAGATTGGGGGGGCTCTGGCTATGGCTACACCTTC.

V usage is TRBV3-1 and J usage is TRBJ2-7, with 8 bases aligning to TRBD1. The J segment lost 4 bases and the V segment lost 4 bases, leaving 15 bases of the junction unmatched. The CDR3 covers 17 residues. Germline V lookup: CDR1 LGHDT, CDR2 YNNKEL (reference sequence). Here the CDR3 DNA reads TGTGCCAGCAGCCCACGCCAATTACAGGGGGAAGGTTACGAGCAGTACTTC. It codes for CASSPRQLQGEGYEQYF.

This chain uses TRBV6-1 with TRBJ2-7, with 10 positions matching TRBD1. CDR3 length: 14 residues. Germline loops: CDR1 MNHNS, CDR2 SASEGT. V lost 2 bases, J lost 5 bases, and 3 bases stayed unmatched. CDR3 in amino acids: CASSESGTGDEQYF. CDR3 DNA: TGTGCCAGCAGTGAATCCGGGACAGGGGACGAGCAGTACTTC.

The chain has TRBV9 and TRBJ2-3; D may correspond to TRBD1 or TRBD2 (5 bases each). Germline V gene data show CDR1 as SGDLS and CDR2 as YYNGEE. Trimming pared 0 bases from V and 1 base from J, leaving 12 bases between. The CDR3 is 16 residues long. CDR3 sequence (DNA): TGTGCCAGCAGCGTAGATGGGGCTAGCCGCACAGATACGCAGTATTTT. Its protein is CASSVDGASRTDTQYF. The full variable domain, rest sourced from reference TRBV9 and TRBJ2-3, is DSGVTQTPKHLITATGQRVTLRCSPRSGDLSVYWYQQSLDQGLQFLIQYYNGEERAKGNILERFSAQQFPDLHSELNLSSLELGDSALYFCASSVDGASRTDTQYFGPGTRLTVL.

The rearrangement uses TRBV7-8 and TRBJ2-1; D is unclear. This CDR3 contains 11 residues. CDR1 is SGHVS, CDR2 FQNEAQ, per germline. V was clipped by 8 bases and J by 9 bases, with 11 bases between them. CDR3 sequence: CASLSVGEQFF. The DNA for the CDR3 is TGTGCCAGCCTCTCGGTGGGTGAGCAGTTCTTC.

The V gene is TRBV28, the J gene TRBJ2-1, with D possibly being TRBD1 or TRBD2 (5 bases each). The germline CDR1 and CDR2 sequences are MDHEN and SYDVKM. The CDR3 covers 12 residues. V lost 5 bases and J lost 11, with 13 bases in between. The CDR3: CASSRTGAQQFF. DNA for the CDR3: TGTGCCAGCAGTAGAACCGGGGCCCAGCAGTTCTTC.

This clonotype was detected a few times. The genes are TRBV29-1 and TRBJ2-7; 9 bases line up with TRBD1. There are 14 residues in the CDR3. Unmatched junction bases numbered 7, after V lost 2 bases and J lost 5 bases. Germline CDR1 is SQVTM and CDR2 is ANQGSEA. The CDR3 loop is CSVEHRGRSHEQYF. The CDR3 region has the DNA TGCAGCGTTGAACACAGGGGGCGATCCCACGAGCAGTACTTC.

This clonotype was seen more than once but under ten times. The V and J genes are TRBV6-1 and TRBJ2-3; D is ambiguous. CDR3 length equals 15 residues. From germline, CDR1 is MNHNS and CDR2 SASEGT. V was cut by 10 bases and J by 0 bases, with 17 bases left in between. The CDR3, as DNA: TGTGCCACGAGCACGTGGGGTTCTAGCACAGATACGCAGTATTTT. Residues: CATSTWGSSTDTQYF.

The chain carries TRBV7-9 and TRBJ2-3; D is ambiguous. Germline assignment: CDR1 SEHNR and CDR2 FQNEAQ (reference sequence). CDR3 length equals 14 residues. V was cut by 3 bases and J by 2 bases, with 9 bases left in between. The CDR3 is CASSFRAITDTQYF. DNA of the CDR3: TGTGCCAGCAGCTTCCGGGCAATCACAGATACGCAGTATTTT. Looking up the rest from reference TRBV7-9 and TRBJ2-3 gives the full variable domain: DTGVSQNPRHKITKRGQNVTFRCDPISEHNRLYWYRQTLGQGPEFLTYFQNEAQLEKSRLLSDRFSAERPKGSFSTLEIQRTEQGDSAMYLCASSFRAITDTQYFGPGTRLTVL.

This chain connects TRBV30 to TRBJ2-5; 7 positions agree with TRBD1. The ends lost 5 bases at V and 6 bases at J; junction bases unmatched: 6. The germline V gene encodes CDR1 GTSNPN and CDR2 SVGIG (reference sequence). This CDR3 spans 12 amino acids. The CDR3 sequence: CAWDDRAQTQYF. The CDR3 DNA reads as TGTGCCTGGGATGACAGGGCCCAGACCCAGTACTTC.

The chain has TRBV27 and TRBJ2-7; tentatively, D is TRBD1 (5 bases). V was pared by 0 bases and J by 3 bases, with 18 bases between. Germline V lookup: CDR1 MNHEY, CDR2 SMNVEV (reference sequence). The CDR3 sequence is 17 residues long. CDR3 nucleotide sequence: TGTGCCAGCAGTTTATCTGGCAGGGCGATAATTAACTACGAGCAGTACTTC. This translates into CASSLSGRAIINYEQYF.

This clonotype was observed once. CDR3 sequence reads: CASSLFGSLEQYF. The CDR3 region has the DNA TGTGCCAGCAGCTTATTCGGATCTCTCGAGCAGTACTTC. This chain links TRBV13 with TRBJ2-7; D is undetermined. The V end lost 2 bases, the J end lost 6 bases, and 11 bases lay between the germline ends. The CDR3 is 13 amino acids. CDR1 is PRHDT and CDR2 is FYEKMQ in the germline V gene (reference sequence).

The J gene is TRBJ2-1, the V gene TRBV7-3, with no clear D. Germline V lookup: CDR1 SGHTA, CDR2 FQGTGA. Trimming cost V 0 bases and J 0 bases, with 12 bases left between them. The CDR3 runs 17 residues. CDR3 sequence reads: CASSLTGLKASYNEQFF. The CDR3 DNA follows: TGTGCCAGCAGCTTAACTGGTCTGAAGGCCTCCTACAATGAGCAGTTCTTC.